This section outlines one T cell receptor (beta chain) sequence together with its context. It has no known antigen specificity. Base-call qualities are not available, and no considerably larger clone is one nucleotide away. The sample is drawn from a study of blood T cell repertoires in COVID-19 (dated by TCRdb to about 2020). With regard to the full study: Collaborator samples came from the United States, Italy and Spain and covered acute and convalescent phases of COVID-19. A freely available public database, intended as a resource for researchers studying the immune response to SARS-CoV-2, is where the repertoires were released. The samples were drawn from the first 160 participants of the ongoing ImmuneRACE study and from about 1,200 subjects provided by 6 global collaborators. Sample metadata almost always included a de-identified subject ID, COVID-19 status, age in years and sex. Deeply sampled blood TCRbeta repertoires from subjects exposed to, actively infected with, or recovered from COVID-19 were included in the dataset. HLA class I and class II types, where available, came from metadata supplied by the sample provider rather than from assay-based typing. The material from the prospective study consisted of cDNA or gDNA derived from T cells, B-cell-depleted T cells, or PBMCs. Results and caveats for the whole study, not just this receptor: How much clinical and demographic metadata was included differed by source and by participant, and the metadata was provided uncurated.

TCRbeta CDR3 regions were amplified from genomic DNA using the immunoSEQ Assay, a bias-controlled multiplex PCR. The paper's data handling went like this. Within the assay, amplification of reference gene primers was used to estimate how many nucleated cells each sample contained. To quantify the absolute abundance of each unique TCRbeta CDR3 rearrangement, sequence reads were collapsed and filtered. For each sample, productive Simpson clonality was calculated by taking the square root of Simpson's diversity index across productive rearrangements. Sourced from immuneACCESS, this table was stored by TCRdb with only in-frame sequences that have V and J called. A share of the clones is absent; for the studies checked, an unresolved V gene accounts for under half, and the remainder has no known explanation. V, J and clone size were drawn from that table, and D and trimming were deduced from the DNA. Recorded for this sample are some 200,000 clones; approximately 85% of them occurred a single time. About 10% of the sample belongs to the ten largest clones.

From the germline V gene (reference sequence), CDR1 is SGHNT and CDR2 is YYREEE. V is trimmed back by 2 bases and J by 7 bases, and the junction contains 4 bases that no gene match accounts for. The CDR3 holds 15 amino acids from the cysteine to the valine. The read is trimmed to its CDR3 DNA, 45 bases read in frame from base 1. Participants in the prospective study were enrolled through a virtual design, were aged about 18 to 89 years, and lived in 24 United States geographic areas. Cohort assignment in the prospective study relied on participant-reported clinical history from a screening survey and a study questionnaire. ImmuneRACE Cohort 3 recovered participants were defined by two consecutive negative NP/OP PCR tests, healthcare professional clearance, or symptom resolution. Mobile phlebotomists in the prospective study collected whole blood, serum and a nasopharyngeal or oropharyngeal swab from every participant. Additional blood draws and questionnaires over an approximately 2-month period could optionally be provided by prospective study participants. Before DNA extraction, prospective study blood samples were shipped either frozen or at room temperature.

Sequenced: PBMCs or T cells enriched from blood (not recorded which). The clonotype originates from a man between 35 and 55 years old who had recovered from COVID-19. The chain was built from TRBV5-4 and TRBJ2-7; TRBD2 fits 15 bases in the junction. The nucleotide sequence is given as TGTGCCAGCAGCTTCCCGGGACTAGCGGGAGGTGAGCAGTACGTC. Translated, this is CASSFPGLAGGEQYV.